This T cell receptor (beta chain) was identified during a study of blood T cell repertoires in COVID-19. Sequencing was performed with immunoSEQ multiplex PCR; in TCRdb, only in-frame clones are kept and a portion is missing. The data show about 99,000 clones, about four fifths seen once. This clone was seen more than once but under ten times. V was pared by 9 bases and J by 2 bases, with 6 bases of the junction left unmatched. In germline, CDR1 is MDHEN, CDR2 SYDVKM. The CDR3 has 13 residues. The TCR originated in a man between 65 and 79 years old with active or convalescent COVID-19. Material: peripheral blood. The chain couples TRBV28 to TRBJ1-2; 7 bases agree with TRBD1. The CDR3 spells CASRDSTNYGYTF. CDR3 nucleotides: TGTGCCAGTAGGGACAGTACGAACTATGGCTACACCTTC.